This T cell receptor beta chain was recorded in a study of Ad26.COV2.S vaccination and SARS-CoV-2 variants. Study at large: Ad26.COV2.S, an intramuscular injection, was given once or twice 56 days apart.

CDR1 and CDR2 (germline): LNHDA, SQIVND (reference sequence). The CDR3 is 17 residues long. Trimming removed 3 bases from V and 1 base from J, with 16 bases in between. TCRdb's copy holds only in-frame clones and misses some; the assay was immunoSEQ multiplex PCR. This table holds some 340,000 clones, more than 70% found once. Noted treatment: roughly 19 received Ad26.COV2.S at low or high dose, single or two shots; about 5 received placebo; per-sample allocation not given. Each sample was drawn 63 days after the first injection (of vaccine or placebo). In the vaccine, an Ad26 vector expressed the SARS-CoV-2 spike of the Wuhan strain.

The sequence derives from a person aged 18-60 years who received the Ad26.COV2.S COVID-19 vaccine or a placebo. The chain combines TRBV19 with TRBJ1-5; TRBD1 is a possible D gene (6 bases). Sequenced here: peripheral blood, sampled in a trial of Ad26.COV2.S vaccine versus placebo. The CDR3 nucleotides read TGTGCCAGTAGTATCTCAGCGGGGGCGAGGAGCAATCAGCCCCAGCATTTT. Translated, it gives CASSISAGARSNQPQHF.